These 30 T cell receptor beta chains originate from one sample sequenced in a study of T-cell memory formation after mild COVID-19. MiXCR was run by TCRdb on the 5' RACE reads, yielding one entry per CDR3 protein. The repertoire has 580,000 or so distinct CDR3 sequences, around 15% of them found once; the top ten carry about 8.1%. The sample taken for sequencing was PBMCs or a T cell subset sorted from them (not recorded which). Source of these receptors: an adult woman who had mild COVID-19 (a few samples of this study predate the infection). Cell type and time point are not known.

This clonotype was seen a few times. J is TRBJ1-1 and V is TRBV14; 7 positions agree with TRBD1. The CDR3 has 16 residues. Trimming cost V 1 base and J 1 base; bases outside gene matches: 6. Germline CDR1 is SGHDN and CDR2 is FVKESK. The CDR3 is CASSQAGGDRNTEAFF. For the CDR3, the DNA is TGTGCCAGCAGCCAAGCCGGGGGGGACAGGAACACTGAAGCTTTCTTT.

This clonotype was counted many times. The J gene is TRBJ2-5, the V gene TRBV5-1; no definite D call. This CDR3 has 15 amino acids. Germline CDR1 reads SGHRS; CDR2 reads YFSETQ. Trimming took off 4 bases at V and 10 bases at J, with 23 bases between the two ends. The CDR3 sequence: CASSTLTRRDPIQYF. DNA of the CDR3: TGCGCCAGCAGCACTCTGACTCGTCGAGATCCCATCCAGTACTTC.

This clonotype was picked up many times. The chain carries TRBV7-9 and TRBJ2-7; D might be TRBD1 (6 bases). Germline lookup yields CDR1 SEHNR and CDR2 FQNEAQ (reference sequence). Trimming stripped 5 bases from V and 2 bases from J, with 19 bases between. The CDR3 length is 16 residues. DNA of the CDR3: TGTGCCAGCAGCGACCCCGGGACAAGGGGGACCTACGAGCAGTACTTC. Translated: CASSDPGTRGTYEQYF.

The J gene is TRBJ2-5, the V gene TRBV11-1, with 8 bases that match TRBD2. V gave up 7 bases and J gave up 5 bases; unmatched junction bases: 6. Germline CDR1 SGHAT, CDR2 FQDESV (reference sequence). This CDR3 is built from 13 residues. The CDR3 reads CASTKRGLETQYF. The CDR3, as DNA: TGTGCCAGCACAAAGCGGGGGCTCGAGACCCAGTACTTC.

This clonotype was observed a few times. The rearrangement uses TRBV7-2 and TRBJ2-1; possible D gene TRBD2, 5 bases. There are 12 residues in the CDR3. V dropped 4 bases and J dropped 9 bases, with 10 bases sitting between them. Germline-derived CDR1 and CDR2 are SGHTA and FQGNSA. The DNA of the CDR3 is TGTGCCAGCAGCTCACTCGGGGTTGAGCAGTTCTTC. Translating it yields CASSSLGVEQFF.

V usage is TRBV4-3 and J usage is TRBJ2-3, with D unresolved. The V gene's germline CDR1 is LGHNA and CDR2 YSLEER. The V and J ends lost 0 bases and 2 bases respectively, with 9 bases between them. CDR3 length equals 15 residues. CDR3 region: CASSQDSAITDTQYF. CDR3 coding DNA: TGCGCCAGCAGCCAAGACAGCGCAATCACAGATACGCAGTATTTT.

This chain joins TRBV24-1 and TRBJ1-2; 7 nucleotides align to TRBD1. Unmatched junction bases numbered 6, after V lost 4 bases and J lost 5 bases. CDR1 and CDR2 (germline): KGHDR, SFDVKD. The CDR3 totals 14 residues. The CDR3 sequence: CATSDADRAYGYTF. The CDR3 nucleotides read TGTGCCACCAGTGACGCCGACAGGGCGTATGGCTACACCTTC.

The chain has TRBV5-1 and TRBJ1-1; 9 nucleotides align to TRBD1. CDR3 length equals 16 residues. The germline gives CDR1 SGHRS, CDR2 YFSETQ. The ends lost 3 bases at V and 0 bases at J; junction bases unmatched: 6. The CDR3 DNA sequence: TGCGCCAGCAGCTCGAGGACAGGGGCCATGAACACTGAAGCTTTCTTT. Encoded protein: CASSSRTGAMNTEAFF.

This clonotype was counted between two and nine times. The J gene is TRBJ2-7, the V gene TRBV12-3 or TRBV12-4; the match to TRBD1 covers 7 bases. After removal of 4 bases from V and 2 bases from J, the junction contained 8 bases not matched to a gene. CDR3 length: 15 residues. CDR3 region: CASSWSDRVTYEQYF. The CDR3 DNA is TGTGCCAGCAGTTGGTCAGACAGGGTTACCTACGAGCAGTACTTC.

This clonotype was seen only once. The chain combines TRBV20-1 with TRBJ2-7; 10 bases line up with TRBD2. J was trimmed by 3 bases and V by 5 bases; bases with no gene match: 10. Germline V gene lookup returns CDR1 DFQATT and CDR2 SNEGSKA (reference sequence). CDR3 length equals 15 residues. In DNA form, the CDR3 reads TGCAGTGCTGGCTTAATAGCGGGAGGCGACTACGAGCAGTACTTC. Translating it yields CSAGLIAGGDYEQYF.

This clonotype was detected a few times. This chain joins TRBV29-1 and TRBJ2-7; 7 positions match TRBD2. Germline V CDR1 and CDR2: SQVTM, ANQGSEA. V lost 1 base, J lost 1 base, and 4 bases stayed unmatched. The CDR3 totals 14 residues. CDR3 amino acids: CSVEAHSGSYEQYF. The CDR3 DNA is TGCAGCGTTGAAGCTCATAGCGGGTCCTACGAGCAGTACTTC.

The V gene is TRBV12-3 or TRBV12-4, the J gene TRBJ2-1, with 8 nucleotides matching TRBD2. The J call may be wrong; the DNA end is better matched by TRBJ2-7. The CDR3 has 15 amino acids. CDR3 in DNA: TGTGCCAGCAGGACCGGGACTAGTTCCTACAATGAGCAGTACTTC. Residues: CASRTGTSSYNEQYF.

The rearrangement joins TRBV7-8 to TRBJ2-7, with TRBD1 matching 8 bases. Germline CDR1 reads SGHVS; CDR2 reads FQNEAQ. J was trimmed by 5 bases and V by 3 bases; bases with no gene match: 6. The CDR3 sequence is 14 residues long. CDR3 protein: CASSFRQGQDEQYF. In nucleotides, the CDR3 is TGTGCCAGCAGCTTTCGGCAGGGACAGGACGAGCAGTACTTC.

This chain joins TRBV4-2 and TRBJ2-1, with D possibly matching TRBD2 (5 bases). Germline V gene lookup returns CDR1 LGHNA and CDR2 YNFKEQ. The CDR3 loop spans 15 amino acids. Trimming took off 0 bases at V and 6 bases at J, with 12 bases between the two ends. CDR3 loop: CASSQESLGVNEQFF. The CDR3 coding sequence is TGTGCCAGCAGCCAAGAATCTCTCGGGGTCAATGAGCAGTTCTTC.

The V and J genes are TRBV7-9 and TRBJ2-5; D possibly matches TRBD1 or TRBD2 (5 bases each). Between the trimmed V and J ends, which lost 5 bases and 0 bases, there was a span of 16 bases. Germline-derived CDR1 and CDR2 are SEHNR and FQNEAQ (reference sequence). The CDR3 has 16 amino acids. The CDR3 DNA reads as TGTGCCAGCAGCGAGGAGAGGGGACCCTACCAAGAGACCCAGTACTTC. It translates to CASSEERGPYQETQYF.

The chain links TRBV20-1 to TRBJ2-7, with 9 bases aligning to TRBD2. The junction had 13 bases not matched to a gene; V was cut back by 4 bases and J by 0 bases. CDR3 length equals 17 residues. CDR1 and CDR2 from the germline V gene are DFQATT and SNEGSKA (reference sequence). DNA of the CDR3: TGCAGTGCTAACGCACCAAGCGGGGGGCCTTACTCCTACGAGCAGTACTTC. It translates to CSANAPSGGPYSYEQYF.

This clonotype was seen repeatedly, ten times or more. This rearrangement joins TRBV18 to TRBJ1-3; D possibly corresponds to TRBD1 (5 bases). CDR1 is KGHSH, CDR2 LQKENI, per germline. V lost 6 bases to trimming and J lost 6 bases, with 12 bases between them. The CDR3 totals 13 residues. The CDR3 reads CASSPGMENTIYF. The CDR3 bases are TGTGCCAGCTCTCCAGGGATGGAAAACACCATATATTTT.

The chain uses TRBV15 and TRBJ1-5; 7 bases map to TRBD1. From germline, CDR1 is LNHNV and CDR2 YYDKDF (reference sequence). CDR3 size: 16 residues. The J segment lost 1 base and the V segment lost 3 bases, leaving 6 bases of the junction unmatched. CDR3 sequence reads: CATSSTGALSNQPQHF. CDR3 nucleotides: TGTGCCACCAGCAGCACAGGGGCCCTGAGCAATCAGCCCCAGCATTTT.

The chain uses TRBV7-3 and TRBJ1-2, with 11 bases fitting TRBD1. CDR1 is SGHTA and CDR2 is FQGTGA in the germline V gene. This CDR3 has 15 residues. The junction had 9 bases not matched to a gene; V was cut back by 8 bases and J by 4 bases. CDR3 DNA sequence: TGTGCCAGCGGACCCTCCGGGACAGGGGGCTATGGCTACACCTTC. Translation: CASGPSGTGGYGYTF. Complete variable domain (other parts from reference TRBV7-3 and TRBJ1-2): GAGVSQTPSNKVTEKGKYVELRCDPISGHTALYWYRQSLGQGPEFLIYFQGTGAADDSGLPNDRFFAVRPEGSVSTLKIQRTERGDSAVYLCASGPSGTGGYGYTFGSGTRLTVV.

In its sample, this clonotype was seen a few times. The chain carries TRBV6-6 and TRBJ2-7; a weak D match, TRBD2 (6 bases). V shed 5 bases and J shed 3 bases, with 11 bases lying between them. Germline V gives CDR1 MNHNY, CDR2 SVGAGI (reference sequence). The CDR3 length is 13 residues. The CDR3 loop is CASSRTKFYEQYF. CDR3 DNA: TGTGCCAGCAGTAGGACTAAATTCTACGAGCAGTACTTC.

The chain combines TRBV2 with TRBJ2-7; the D gene is possibly TRBD1 (6 bases). The CDR3 sequence is 15 residues long. CDR1 and CDR2 from the germline V gene are SNHLY and FYNNEI. Trimming removed 7 bases from V and 2 bases from J, with 18 bases in between. This CDR3 reads CASKKGGNSAYEQYF. The CDR3 region has the DNA TGTGCCAGCAAGAAAGGGGGAAATAGTGCCTACGAGCAGTACTTC. Filled out from reference TRBV2 and TRBJ2-7, the complete variable domain reads EPEVTQTPSHQVTQMGQEVILRCVPISNHLYFYWYRQILGQKVEFLVSFYNNEISEKSEIFDDQFSVERPDGSNFTLKIRSTKLEDSAMYFCASKKGGNSAYEQYFGPGTRLTVT.

This chain uses TRBV5-1 with TRBJ2-6; no definite D call. Per the germline V gene, CDR1 is SGHRS and CDR2 is YFSETQ. The CDR3 has 15 residues. V gave up 0 bases and J gave up 0 bases, with 4 bases separating them. The CDR3 protein is CASSLASSGANVLTF. In nucleotides, the CDR3 is TGCGCCAGCAGCTTGGCTAGCTCTGGGGCCAACGTCCTGACTTTC.

J is TRBJ1-3 and V is TRBV9; D gene uncertain. V was trimmed by 0 bases and J by 0 bases, leaving 7 bases between them. This CDR3 has 15 residues. Germline CDR1 reads SGDLS; CDR2 reads YYNGEE. CDR3 residues: CASSVDSYSGNTIYF. The CDR3 nucleotides read TGTGCCAGCAGCGTAGACAGTTACTCTGGAAACACCATATATTTT.

This clonotype has only a few counts. The chain employs TRBV10-3 and TRBJ1-6; D not resolved. CDR1 and CDR2 (germline): ENHRY, SYGVKD. This CDR3 is built from 16 residues. With 4 bases removed from V and 10 bases from J, the gap between germline ends came to 20 bases. CDR3 DNA: TGTGCCATCAGTGCCCGCGGGTATGAAGGTGGCTCACCCCTCCACTTT. As protein: CAISARGYEGGSPLHF.

The V gene is TRBV5-1, the J gene TRBJ2-4, with 14 nucleotides matching TRBD2. The CDR3 contains 19 residues. Per the germline V gene, CDR1 is SGHRS and CDR2 is YFSETQ. With 4 bases clipped from V and 1 base from J, the junction kept 10 bases outside the gene matches. This CDR3 reads CASSRGLAGVMAAKNIQYF. Written as DNA, the CDR3 is TGCGCCAGCAGCAGGGGACTAGCGGGAGTGATGGCGGCCAAAAACATTCAGTACTTC.

Ten or more counts support this clonotype. The J gene is TRBJ2-7, the V gene TRBV14; no firm D call. The V and J ends lost 0 bases and 1 base respectively, with 16 bases between them. The CDR3 runs 17 residues. Germline CDR1 and CDR2: SGHDN and FVKESK. The DNA for the CDR3 is TGTGCCAGCAGCCAAGATACCGTAAGGGTGAGGTCCTACGAGCAGTACTTC. This translates into CASSQDTVRVRSYEQYF.

This clonotype was detected a few times. The J gene is TRBJ2-7, the V gene TRBV11-2; 8 bases are shared with TRBD2. Trimming took 0 bases from V and 2 from J; bases not matched to a gene: 6. Germline V CDR1 and CDR2: SGHAT, FQNNGV. CDR3 length: 16 amino acids. CDR3 in DNA: TGTGCCAGCAGCTTAGAGCGTCCGGGACTAGCCTACGAGCAGTACTTC. Translation: CASSLERPGLAYEQYF. The whole variable domain, remainder taken from reference TRBV11-2 and TRBJ2-7, is EAGVAQSPRYKIIEKRQSVAFWCNPISGHATLYWYQQILGQGPKLLIQFQNNGVVDDSQLPKDRFSAERLKGVDSTLKIQPAKLEDSAVYLCASSLERPGLAYEQYFGPGTRLTVT.

The chain couples TRBV5-1 to TRBJ2-5; either TRBD1 or TRBD2 may supply D (5 bases each). Germline lookup yields CDR1 SGHRS and CDR2 YFSETQ. This CDR3 has 13 amino acids. The V and J ends lost 2 bases and 4 bases respectively, with 9 bases between them. The CDR3 is CASSFGAGETQYF. In nucleotides, the CDR3 is TGCGCCAGCAGCTTCGGGGCTGGAGAGACCCAGTACTTC. Full variable domain (remainder filled in from reference TRBV5-1 and TRBJ2-5): KAGVTQTPRYLIKTRGQQVTLSCSPISGHRSVSWYQQTPGQGLQFLFEYFSETQRNKGNFPGRFSGRQFSNSRSEMNVSTLELGDSALYLCASSFGAGETQYFGPGTRLLVL.

The chain is built from TRBV3-1 and TRBJ2-1; D gene unclear. The CDR3 consists of 12 residues. Trimming shortened V by 4 bases and J by 8 bases, and 9 bases separated the two germline ends. Germline V gene lookup returns CDR1 LGHDT and CDR2 YNNKEL (reference sequence). CDR3 region: CASSPSGHEQFF. The CDR3 nucleotides are TGTGCCAGCAGCCCCTCCGGACATGAGCAGTTCTTC.

This sequence joins TRBV6-5 and TRBJ2-1, with TRBD1 matching over 7 bases. With 0 bases clipped from V and 2 bases from J, the junction kept 13 bases outside the gene matches. The CDR3 is 19 residues long. The V gene's germline CDR1 is MNHEY and CDR2 SVGAGI. CDR3 loop: CASSYSILGTGETYNEQFF. The CDR3 coding sequence is TGTGCCAGCAGTTACTCGATACTCGGAACAGGGGAAACCTACAATGAGCAGTTCTTC.